This T cell receptor (beta chain) was captured by sequencing in a study of tumor-infiltrating lymphocytes in localized non-small cell lung cancer. V was shortened by 3 bases and J by 1 base, with 9 bases between the two germline ends. Germline V gene lookup returns CDR1 MNHEY and CDR2 SVGAGI. The CDR3 covers 14 residues. Turning to this clone: In the same sample, other DNA sequences code for this CDR3.

Clones were sequenced by immunoSEQ multiplex PCR, and TCRdb holds only the in-frame ones, with some missing. The table records roughly 30,000 clones, approximately 85% of them present only once. This TCR was sampled from a human donor with non-small cell lung cancer. The J gene is TRBJ1-1, the V gene TRBV6-5; possibly TRBD1 for D (5 bases). Sequenced input: lung tumor tissue. The CDR3 here is CASSYEGWNTEAFF. The CDR3 DNA reads TGTGCCAGCAGTTATGAGGGGTGGAACACTGAAGCTTTCTTT.